Following are 9 T cell receptor beta chains from one sample sequenced in a study of blood T cell repertoires in COVID-19. The data were produced by immunoSEQ multiplex PCR, yet TCRdb's version contains in-frame clones alone and is incomplete. The sample shows about 74,000 clones, 65% to 90% of them seen only once. The sample consisted of peripheral blood. Receptor source: a man of 80 years or more with acute or convalescent COVID-19.

V gene TRBV6-2 or TRBV6-3 combines with J gene TRBJ2-2, with 9 bases aligning to TRBD2. In germline, CDR1 is MNHEY, CDR2 SVGEGT. V shed 6 bases, J shed 0 bases, and the junction held 11 bases outside the gene matches. This CDR3 spans 18 amino acids. The CDR3 DNA follows: TGTGCCAGCAGCTTCCCGGTTAGCGGGGGAGCGAACACCGGGGAGCTGTTTTTT. Encoded protein: CASSFPVSGGANTGELFF.

The V and J genes are TRBV3-1 (or the pseudogene TRBV3-2) and TRBJ2-1; D is perhaps TRBD1 (5 bases). Trimming shortened V by 4 bases and J by 4 bases, and 20 bases separated the two germline ends. Germline CDR1 LGHDT, CDR2 YNNKEL (reference sequence). The CDR3 sequence is 17 residues long. CDR3: CASSPRPSGKMYNEQFF. DNA for the CDR3: TGTGCCAGCAGCCCCCGGCCATCAGGGAAGATGTACAATGAGCAGTTCTTC.

The rearrangement uses TRBV5-1 and TRBJ2-3; TRBD2 aligns across 7 bases. Per germline, CDR1 SGHRS and CDR2 YFSETQ. This CDR3 has 15 amino acids. The junction had 9 bases not matched to a gene; V was cut back by 4 bases and J by 4 bases. CDR3 sequence: CASSPHTSAADTQYF. The DNA of the CDR3 is TGCGCCAGCAGCCCGCACACTAGCGCCGCAGATACGCAGTATTTT.

This chain connects TRBV7-9 to TRBJ2-1; 7 bases map to TRBD1. CDR1 and CDR2 from the germline V gene are SEHNR and FQNEAQ (reference sequence). There are 14 residues in the CDR3. The trim removed 5 bases at V and 3 bases at J, leaving 4 bases unmatched. The DNA for the CDR3 is TGTGCCAGCAGCCCCACAGGGGACTACAATGAGCAGTTCTTC. It translates to CASSPTGDYNEQFF.

The rearrangement links TRBV5-1 to TRBJ1-1; D perhaps matches TRBD1 (6 bases). Germline CDR1 reads SGHRS; CDR2 reads YFSETQ. The ends were cut back, 4 bases at V and 7 bases at J, with 14 bases in the middle. CDR3 size: 13 residues. The CDR3 loop reads CASSTEDSLEAFF. CDR3 DNA: TGCGCCAGCAGCACGGAGGACAGCCTTGAAGCTTTCTTT.

V gene TRBV19 combines with J gene TRBJ1-2; no reliable D call. CDR1 is LNHDA and CDR2 is SQIVND in the germline V gene (reference sequence). CDR3 length: 12 amino acids. Between the trimmed V and J ends, which lost 6 bases and 7 bases, there was a span of 12 bases. In DNA, the CDR3 is TGTGCCAGTAGCCGAGGCAGTTTTGGCTACACCTTC. It is translated as CASSRGSFGYTF. The full variable domain, rest sourced from reference TRBV19 and TRBJ1-2, is DGGITQSPKYLFRKEGQNVTLSCEQNLNHDAMYWYRQDPGQGLRLIYYSQIVNDFQKGDIAEGYSVSREKKESFPLTVTSAQKNPTAFYLCASSRGSFGYTFGSGTRLTVV.

The rearrangement links TRBV24-1 to TRBJ1-5, with 7 bases that match TRBD1. The germline gives CDR1 KGHDR, CDR2 SFDVKD. Trimming cost V 7 bases and J 3 bases; bases outside gene matches: 5. This CDR3 region has 14 residues. The CDR3 loop reads CATSGTVDNQPQHF. In DNA form, the CDR3 reads TGTGCCACCAGCGGGACAGTCGACAATCAGCCCCAGCATTTT.

V gene TRBV10-3 combines with J gene TRBJ1-1, with 8 bases fitting TRBD1. J gave up 7 bases and V 3 bases, and 4 bases lay outside the gene matches. This CDR3 contains 13 residues. Germline CDR1 is ENHRY and CDR2 is SYGVKD. The CDR3 sequence is CAISDQGAGEAFF. CDR3 DNA: TGTGCCATCAGTGACCAGGGGGCCGGTGAAGCTTTCTTT.

This clone turned up a few times. J is TRBJ1-5 and V is TRBV7-9; TRBD1 agrees at 8 bases. The CDR3 is 19 residues long. Germline V gene data show CDR1 as SEHNR and CDR2 as FQNEAQ (reference sequence). V shed 2 bases and J 0 bases; nucleotides not matched to a gene: 12. The CDR3: CASSLFPGQDPYSNQPQHF. CDR3 bases: TGTGCCAGCAGCTTATTCCCGGGACAGGACCCTTATAGCAATCAGCCCCAGCATTTT.